This T cell receptor beta chain was documented in a study of blood T cell repertoires in COVID-19. Study background: The United States, Italy and Spain were the sources of the acute and convalescent COVID-19 samples.

This clone was detected only a few times. Original data processing: Amplification of reference gene primers provided the estimated nucleated cell counts. The assay was immunoSEQ multiplex PCR, and TCRdb's table has in-frame clones only and misses some. For V, J and clone size, that table is used; D and trimming come from the DNA. The sample has about 45,000 clones, 89% seen once. The CDR3 extends over 14 amino acids. The V end lost 6 bases, the J end lost 0 bases, and 12 bases lay between the germline ends. Germline V gene lookup returns CDR1 LGHNT and CDR2 FRNRAP. This clonotype was obtained from a human donor in a cohort sampled during active COVID-19. This chain uses TRBV12-5 with TRBJ2-7, with D possibly matching TRBD1 (5 bases). The sequenced sample consisted of peripheral blood. CDR3 nucleotide sequence: TGTGCTAGTGGCCCCCCAGGGAACTCCTACGAGCAGTACTTC. Encoded protein: CASGPPGNSYEQYF.